The 25 T cell receptor beta chains presented below share a single source sample, sequenced in a study of spatial heterogeneity in lung cancer. Study findings and constraints: Tumors with more nonsynonymous mutations had more expanded intratumoral alpha and beta TCRs.

These receptors lack a known antigen. Time point denoted: sample taken at primary tumor resection. Each CDR3 protein is one row after TCRdb ran MiXCR on the 5' RACE reads. This table holds approximately 26,000 distinct CDR3 sequences, roughly 10% found once. The sample was lung tumor tissue, taken at surgery. These TCRs come from a male donor with early-stage non-small cell lung cancer.

This clonotype was seen ten or more times. The CDR3 bases are TGTGCCAGCAGCTTAGACAGGGGAGAGACCCAGTACTTC. Its protein product is CASSLDRGETQYF. The chain joins TRBV7-7 to TRBJ2-5; 7 bases agree with TRBD1. CDR1 and CDR2 from the germline V gene are SSHAT and FNYEAQ (reference sequence). This CDR3 comprises 13 residues. After removal of 1 base from V and 4 bases from J, the junction contained 0 bases not matched to a gene.

This clonotype has a count of ten or more. The chain is built from TRBV4-2 and TRBJ2-1; 9 bases match TRBD2. This CDR3 has 15 amino acids. V was pared by 7 bases and J by 4 bases, with 8 bases of the junction left unmatched. Looked up from germline, CDR1 is LGHNA and CDR2 is YNFKEQ. The CDR3 spells CASILSGGLYNEQFF. As DNA, the CDR3 is TGTGCCAGCATCCTTAGCGGGGGCCTTTACAATGAGCAGTTCTTC.

This clonotype was observed many times. The chain recombines TRBV6-6 with TRBJ2-7; the match to TRBD2 covers 14 bases. Germline V gives CDR1 MNHNY, CDR2 SVGAGI (reference sequence). V was clipped by 7 bases and J by 0 bases; unmatched bases: 5. This CDR3 region has 16 residues. The CDR3 region has the DNA TGTGCCAGCACGGGACTAGCGGGGGACACCTCCTACGAGCAGTACTTC. The encoded protein is CASTGLAGDTSYEQYF.

This clonotype was recorded many times. The chain employs TRBV6-6 and TRBJ2-5; D remains unclear. The CDR3 is 15 residues long. The V gene lost 7 bases and the J gene lost 7 bases, with 22 bases spanning the gap. In germline, CDR1 is MNHNY, CDR2 SVGAGI (reference sequence). The chain's CDR3 is CASTTPTMVFSTQYF. The CDR3 DNA sequence: TGTGCCAGCACCACCCCAACAATGGTCTTTTCGACCCAGTACTTC.

This clonotype was found many times. This chain connects TRBV7-6 to TRBJ2-1, with TRBD1 as a possible D gene (5 bases). The CDR3 loop spans 12 amino acids. V was shortened by 3 bases and J by 9 bases, with 9 bases between the two germline ends. From germline, CDR1 is SGHVS and CDR2 FNYEAQ. This CDR3 is CASSFRVAEQFF. The CDR3 DNA follows: TGTGCCAGCAGCTTCAGGGTTGCTGAGCAGTTCTTC.

This clonotype has ten or more counts. The chain couples TRBV7-9 to TRBJ2-6, with D unresolved. CDR3 length: 16 amino acids. Germline-derived CDR1 and CDR2 are SEHNR and FQNEAQ (reference sequence). Trimming took off 2 bases at V and 0 bases at J, with 8 bases between the two ends. CDR3 sequence reads: CASSLSFSSGANVLTF. Written as DNA, the CDR3 is TGTGCCAGCAGCTTATCCTTCAGCTCTGGGGCCAACGTCCTGACTTTC.

This clonotype was picked up a small number of times. The J gene is TRBJ1-5, the V gene TRBV10-2, with 7 bases fitting TRBD1. V shed 2 bases and J 9 bases; nucleotides not matched to a gene: 13. This CDR3 contains 16 residues. Germline V lookup: CDR1 WSHSY, CDR2 SAAADI. The CDR3 coding sequence is TGCGCCAGCAGTGAGCCAAACACAGGGGCCCGGGGGCCCCAGCATTTT. It is translated as CASSEPNTGARGPQHF.

The rearrangement links TRBV6-1 to TRBJ2-7; D unclear. The CDR3 contains 11 residues. Deletions cut 3 bases from V and 2 bases from J, with 2 bases between. The germline gives CDR1 MNHNS, CDR2 SASEGT. DNA of the CDR3: TGTGCCAGCAGTGAGCCCTACGAGCAGTACTTC. It specifies CASSEPYEQYF.

The chain joins TRBV28 to TRBJ2-2; perhaps TRBD2 as D (5 bases). The germline CDR1 and CDR2 sequences are MDHEN and SYDVKM. Trimming removed 8 bases from V and 4 bases from J, with 11 bases in between. The CDR3 sequence is 13 residues long. This chain's CDR3 is CASGAVPTGELFF. The DNA of the CDR3 is TGTGCCAGCGGAGCGGTTCCCACCGGGGAGCTGTTTTTT.

This clonotype was seen many times. This chain uses TRBV20-1 with TRBJ2-3, with D uncertain. The V and J ends lost 3 bases and 3 bases respectively, with 4 bases between them. This CDR3 is built from 11 residues. Germline loops: CDR1 DFQATT, CDR2 SNEGSKA (reference sequence). The CDR3 DNA is TGCAGTGCTAGGGGGACAGATACGCAGTATTTT. Translation gives CSARGTDTQYF.

This clonotype was seen a handful of times. The CDR3 protein is CASSVGQGAGNTIYF. CDR3 sequence (DNA): TGTGCCAGCAGCGTGGGACAGGGGGCAGGAAACACCATATATTTT. The rearrangement uses TRBV7-2 and TRBJ1-3; TRBD1 agrees at 12 bases. CDR3 size: 15 residues. V lost 5 bases and J lost 4; bases outside the gene matches: 3. The germline V gene encodes CDR1 SGHTA and CDR2 FQGNSA.

This clonotype was seen many times. The V and J genes are TRBV7-3 and TRBJ2-1; D possibly corresponds to TRBD2 (5 bases). Trimming left V 2 bases short and J 1 base short, with 12 bases between. The CDR3 covers 16 residues. Germline-derived CDR1 and CDR2 are SGHTA and FQGTGA. The CDR3 protein is CASSLRGRGSYNEQFF. As DNA, the CDR3 is TGTGCCAGCAGCTTACGGGGTCGGGGATCCTACAATGAGCAGTTCTTC.

This clonotype was seen only a few times. The rearrangement links TRBV7-2 to TRBJ2-5; 11 bases fit TRBD2. The CDR3 has 14 amino acids. The germline CDR1 and CDR2 sequences are SGHTA and FQGNSA. Trimming at V came to 4 bases and at J to 5 bases, leaving 3 bases not matched to a gene. The CDR3 loop is CASSSTSGVETQYF. As DNA, the CDR3 is TGTGCCAGCAGCTCGACTAGCGGGGTGGAGACCCAGTACTTC.

This clonotype has ten or more counts. This sequence joins TRBV21-1 and TRBJ2-7. TRBV21-1 is a known pseudogene. This CDR3 is built from 13 residues. The CDR3 DNA is TGTGCCAGTCCTCATAAGGCTTACTACGAGCAGTACTTC. Amino acid sequence: CASPHKAYYEQYF.

CDR3 nucleotides: TGTGCCAGCAGCTTGAACAGCCAGCCCCGCACAGATACGCAGTATTTT. Amino acid sequence: CASSLNSQPRTDTQYF. The chain is built from TRBV5-4 and TRBJ2-3; the D is unclear. V lost 1 base to trimming and J lost 1 base, with 13 bases between them. The CDR3 contains 16 residues. Germline V gives CDR1 SGHNT, CDR2 YYREEE (reference sequence).

This clonotype has ten or more counts. The V call is TRBV6-5, the J call TRBJ2-7, with D possibly called TRBD1 or TRBD2 (5 bases each). This CDR3 spans 14 amino acids. V was cut by 7 bases and J by 2 bases, with 15 bases left in between. The germline CDR1 and CDR2 sequences are MNHEY and SVGAGI. The CDR3 loop reads CASTGTNPPYEQYF. The CDR3 DNA reads TGTGCCAGCACCGGGACCAATCCTCCCTACGAGCAGTACTTC.

Ten or more counts support this clonotype. The rearrangement links TRBV11-2 to TRBJ2-2; 7 nucleotides align to TRBD1. The CDR3 covers 15 residues. Trimming removed 5 bases from V and 5 bases from J; junction bases left unmatched: 8. Germline V gene lookup returns CDR1 SGHAT and CDR2 FQNNGV. The CDR3 nucleotides read TGTGCCAGCAGCCCCGACAGGGTGAATACCGGGGAGCTGTTTTTT. Translation: CASSPDRVNTGELFF.

The chain combines TRBV30 with TRBJ2-4, with 11 positions matching TRBD2. The CDR3 totals 17 residues. Unmatched junction bases numbered 15, after V lost 3 bases and J lost 8 bases. Germline CDR1 and CDR2: GTSNPN and SVGIG (reference sequence). In nucleotides, the CDR3 is TGTGCCTGGAGCACGTCTAGCGGGAGTAGCGGGAGGGACATTCAGTACTTC. Translation gives CAWSTSSGSSGRDIQYF. The variable domain in full, completed from reference TRBV30 and TRBJ2-4, reads SQTIHQWPATLVQPVGSPLSLECTVEGTSNPNLYWYRQAAGRGLQLLFYSVGIGQISSEVPQNLSASRPQDRQFILSSKKLLLSDSGFYLCAWSTSSGSSGRDIQYFGAGTRLSVL.

This clonotype was observed a few times. The chain is built from TRBV3-1 and TRBJ1-3; 9 positions agree with TRBD1. V shed 6 bases and J 0 bases; nucleotides not matched to a gene: 3. The CDR3 spans 15 residues. Germline CDR1 reads LGHDT; CDR2 reads YNNKEL (reference sequence). The CDR3 protein is CASRPTGGSGNTIYF. The CDR3 DNA sequence: TGTGCCAGCAGGCCGACAGGGGGCTCTGGAAACACCATATATTTT.

This clonotype was counted a few times. CDR3 bases: TGTGCCAGCAGACCAGACGGACATGGGGGTTCACCCCTCCACTTT. Protein: CASRPDGHGGSPLHF. The rearrangement uses TRBV7-6 and TRBJ1-6, with TRBD1 as a possible D gene (5 bases). With 6 bases removed from V and 9 bases from J, the gap between germline ends came to 18 bases. Germline CDR1 and CDR2: SGHVS and FNYEAQ. This CDR3 is 15 amino acids long.

This clonotype was found many times. V usage is TRBV6-6 and J usage is TRBJ1-2, with TRBD1 matching over 7 bases. The CDR3 contains 14 residues. Looked up from germline, CDR1 is MNHNY and CDR2 is SVGAGI (reference sequence). With V trimmed by 6 bases and J by 6 bases, 10 bases remained unmatched. CDR3 nucleotides: TGTGCCAGCAGATCTATACCTCAGGGGGATGGCTACACCTTC. The encoded protein is CASRSIPQGDGYTF.

This clonotype occurred many times. V usage is TRBV5-1 and J usage is TRBJ1-6; D ambiguous. The CDR3 extends over 16 amino acids. V shed 1 base and J shed 9 bases, with 17 bases lying between them. Germline CDR1 is SGHRS and CDR2 is YFSETQ. CDR3 in amino acids: CASSLLSDLGISPLHF. The CDR3 bases are TGCGCCAGCAGCTTGTTGTCCGACCTAGGGATTTCACCCCTCCACTTT.

This chain connects TRBV7-2 to TRBJ2-7; 7 bases fit TRBD2. V shed 7 bases and J 2 bases; nucleotides not matched to a gene: 14. From germline, CDR1 is SGHTA and CDR2 FQGNSA. CDR3 length: 16 amino acids. CDR3 nucleotides: TGTGCCAGCACACTGCCCTGGGGAGGGCCCGCCTACGAGCAGTACTTC. Its translation is CASTLPWGGPAYEQYF. Full variable domain (outside the CDR3, taken from reference TRBV7-2 and TRBJ2-7): GAGVSQSPSNKVTEKGKDVELRCDPISGHTALYWYRQSLGQGLEFLIYFQGNSAPDKSGLPSDRFSAERTGGSVSTLTIQRTQQEDSAVYLCASTLPWGGPAYEQYFGPGTRLTVT.

This clonotype was seen a handful of times. This chain links TRBV18 with TRBJ2-3; unclear D gene. The CDR3 is made up of 15 amino acids. Germline assignment: CDR1 KGHSH and CDR2 LQKENI. V gave up 6 bases and J gave up 6 bases, with 19 bases separating them. In DNA form, the CDR3 reads TGTGCCAGCTCTCGGAACGGAGCTGGTGGGGATACGCAGTATTTT. Amino acid sequence: CASSRNGAGGDTQYF.

This clonotype was recorded a few times. This rearrangement joins TRBV29-1 to TRBJ2-1, with 11 bases fitting TRBD1. CDR1 SQVTM and CDR2 ANQGSEA come from the germline V gene. This CDR3 comprises 12 residues. The CDR3 DNA sequence: TGCTCAGGACAGGGGGCGCACAATGAGCAGTTCTTC. Amino acid sequence: CSGQGAHNEQFF.